This T cell receptor beta chain was sequenced during a study of cytomegalovirus exposure and HLA in healthy donors. Overall study results and limits: Within a later analysis, the majority of CMV-associated TCR beta chains appeared HLA-restricted.

The V gene end was trimmed by 3 bases and the J gene end by 2 bases; junction bases not matched to a gene: 1. CDR3 length: 13 amino acids. CDR1 is LNHDA and CDR2 is SQIVND in the germline V gene (reference sequence). Points on this clone: The target antigen is unknown.

Primers: 60 Vbeta forward and 13 Jbeta reverse. Libraries were prepared by immunoSEQ multiplex PCR; TCRdb keeps only in-frame clonotypes and omits some of them. This sample yields 150,000 to 160,000 clones, of which approximately 80% are seen a single time; about 5.6% belongs to the top ten. The chain recombines TRBV19 with TRBJ2-7; TRBD2 matches 7 bases. The receptor comes from a woman aged 40 to 50 in good health and CMV-seropositive. Sequencing input: PBMCs. The chain's CDR3 is CASSMGLTYEQYF. In DNA form, the CDR3 reads TGTGCCAGTAGTATGGGACTAACCTACGAGCAGTACTTC.